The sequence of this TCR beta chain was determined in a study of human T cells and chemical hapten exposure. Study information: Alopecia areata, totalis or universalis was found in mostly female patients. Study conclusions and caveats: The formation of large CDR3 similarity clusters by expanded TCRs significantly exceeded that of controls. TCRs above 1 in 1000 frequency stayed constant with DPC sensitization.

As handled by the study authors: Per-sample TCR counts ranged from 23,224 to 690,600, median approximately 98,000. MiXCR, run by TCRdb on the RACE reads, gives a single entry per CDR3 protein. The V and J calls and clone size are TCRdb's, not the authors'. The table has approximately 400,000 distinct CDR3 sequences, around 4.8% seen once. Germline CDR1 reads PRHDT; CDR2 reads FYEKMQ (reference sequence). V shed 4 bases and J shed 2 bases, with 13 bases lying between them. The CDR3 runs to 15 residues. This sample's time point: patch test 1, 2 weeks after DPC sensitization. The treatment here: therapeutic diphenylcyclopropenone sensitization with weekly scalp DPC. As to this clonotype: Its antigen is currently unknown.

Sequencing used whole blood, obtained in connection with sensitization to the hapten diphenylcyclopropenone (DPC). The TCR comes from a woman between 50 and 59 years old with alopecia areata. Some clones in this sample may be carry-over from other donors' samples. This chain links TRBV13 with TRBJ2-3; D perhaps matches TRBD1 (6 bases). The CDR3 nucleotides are TGTGCCAGCAGCTATACAGGGATACTCACAGATACGCAGTATTTT. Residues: CASSYTGILTDTQYF.